These 5 T cell receptor beta chains originate from one sample sequenced in a study of shared clonotypes between healthy human individuals. The protocol was immunoSEQ multiplex PCR, while the TCRdb copy is restricted to in-frame clones and leaves out a portion. The sample lists about 95,000 clones, under 70% occurring once. Source material: memory CD8+ T cells sorted from blood. Subset here: CD45RO+ cells pooled with CCR7-negative TemRA cells. Receptor source: a man aged 30-40 years in good health.

The chain is built from TRBV28 and TRBJ1-5; D gene unclear. The CDR3 contains 15 residues. The germline V gene encodes CDR1 MDHEN and CDR2 SYDVKM. Trimming took off 2 bases at V and 7 bases at J, with 15 bases between the two ends. The CDR3 sequence: CASSLGHGFRQPQHF. CDR3 DNA: TGTGCCAGCAGTTTAGGGCACGGGTTCCGGCAGCCCCAGCATTTT.

V is TRBV29-1 and J is TRBJ2-7; D is possibly TRBD1 (5 bases). From germline, CDR1 is SQVTM and CDR2 ANQGSEA. The CDR3 loop spans 12 amino acids. V was shortened by 3 bases and J by 5 bases, with 11 bases between the two germline ends. DNA of the CDR3: TGCAGCGTTGAGGTGCAGGGTGACGAGCAGTACTTC. This codes for CSVEVQGDEQYF.

The chain employs TRBV25-1 and TRBJ2-7, with 12 bases lining up with TRBD2. Looked up from germline, CDR1 is MGHDK and CDR2 is SYGVNS. This CDR3 region has 14 residues. The V and J ends lost 4 bases and 2 bases, in that order; junction bases with no gene match: 0. CDR3 bases: TGTGCCAGCAGTGCTAGCGGGAGGGCCTACGAGCAGTACTTC. Protein: CASSASGRAYEQYF.

The chain has TRBV13 and TRBJ2-1, with 10 bases identical to TRBD2. Germline values: CDR1 PRHDT, CDR2 FYEKMQ (reference sequence). V was clipped by 5 bases and J by 3 bases; unmatched bases: 1. There are 14 residues in the CDR3. CDR3 sequence reads: CASSLAGDYNEQFF. CDR3 in DNA: TGTGCCAGCAGCCTAGCGGGAGACTACAATGAGCAGTTCTTC.

This clone was recorded a few times. The rearrangement uses TRBV28 and TRBJ2-6; D may be TRBD2 (5 bases). Germline V lookup: CDR1 MDHEN, CDR2 SYDVKM. This CDR3 has 17 residues. V dropped 3 bases and J dropped 0 bases, with 12 bases sitting between them. The CDR3 region is CASSFLDSNSGANVLTF. CDR3 sequence (DNA): TGTGCCAGCAGTTTCTTGGACTCAAACTCTGGGGCCAACGTCCTGACTTTC.